Shown below are 16 T cell receptor beta chains from a single sample sequenced in a study of shared clonotypes between healthy human individuals. CD8 cells classed as naive were CD45RO-negative and positively selected for CCR7, excluding terminally differentiated effector memory CD45RA+ cells. Some clones are missing from TCRdb's copy, which holds only in-frame ones; the method was immunoSEQ multiplex PCR. Among 550,000 to 650,000 clones, approximately 96% were seen once, and the ten largest hold 0.11%. The sequenced sample consisted of naive CD8+ T cells sorted from blood. The origin of the receptors is a woman in her 30s in good health.

The chain combines TRBV7-9 with TRBJ2-1; the D gene is possibly TRBD2 (6 bases). V was clipped by 0 bases and J by 6 bases, with 12 bases between them. This CDR3 is 15 amino acids long. Germline-derived CDR1 and CDR2 are SEHNR and FQNEAQ (reference sequence). CDR3 DNA sequence: TGTGCCAGCAGCTTAGCGCGGGGAGTATTCAATGAGCAGTTCTTC. This encodes CASSLARGVFNEQFF.

The genes are TRBV6-5 and TRBJ2-1, with D perhaps matching TRBD1 (5 bases). Germline CDR1 is MNHEY and CDR2 is SVGAGI. V was pared by 8 bases and J by 0 bases, with 8 bases between. This CDR3 spans 13 amino acids. Written as DNA, the CDR3 is TGTGCCAGCGGGGCGGTCTCCTACAATGAGCAGTTCTTC. Protein sequence: CASGAVSYNEQFF.

The chain employs TRBV10-2 and TRBJ2-7, with 14 nucleotides matching TRBD2. J was trimmed by 3 bases and V by 6 bases; bases with no gene match: 13. This CDR3 has 18 residues. Germline V CDR1 and CDR2: WSHSY, SAAADI. This CDR3 is CASSGRLAGGIFSYEQYF. The CDR3 DNA is TGCGCCAGCAGCGGGCGACTAGCGGGAGGGATTTTTAGCTACGAGCAGTACTTC.

This clone was seen a single time. The V gene is TRBV5-5, the J gene TRBJ2-7; tentatively, D is TRBD1 (6 bases). V gave up 0 bases and J gave up 7 bases, with 14 bases separating them. Germline-derived CDR1 and CDR2 are SGHKS and YYEKEE (reference sequence). The CDR3 contains 14 residues. The CDR3 loop reads CASSLAWGPGEQYF. DNA for the CDR3: TGTGCCAGCAGCTTGGCCTGGGGGCCTGGAGAGCAGTACTTC.

This chain uses TRBV28 with TRBJ2-1; D is perhaps TRBD1 or TRBD2 (5 bases each). The CDR3 is made up of 13 amino acids. V dropped 3 bases and J dropped 10 bases, with 13 bases sitting between them. Germline V gives CDR1 MDHEN, CDR2 SYDVKM. The CDR3 spells CASSFGGTIEQFF. In DNA, the CDR3 is TGTGCCAGCAGTTTTGGTGGGACGATCGAGCAGTTCTTC.

The gene calls are TRBV29-1 and TRBJ2-2, with 8 bases that match TRBD1. Germline lookup yields CDR1 SQVTM and CDR2 ANQGSEA. This CDR3 region has 17 residues. V dropped 3 bases and J dropped 0; count of bases not matched to a gene: 9. Here the CDR3 DNA reads TGCAGCGTTGAGGCTGGAGTGGGACAGGCGAACACCGGGGAGCTGTTTTTT. Amino acid sequence: CSVEAGVGQANTGELFF.

This rearrangement joins TRBV5-8 to TRBJ1-1; D possibly corresponds to TRBD1 (5 bases). The germline gives CDR1 SGHTS, CDR2 YDEGEE. The ends were cut back, 10 bases at V and 2 bases at J, with 12 bases in the middle. The CDR3 is 12 amino acids. CDR3 sequence reads: CAGQGPNTEAFF. The CDR3 nucleotides read TGTGCCGGGCAGGGACCTAACACTGAAGCTTTCTTT.

V usage is TRBV11-2 and J usage is TRBJ2-4, with D possibly TRBD2 on 5 matching bases. Per germline, CDR1 SGHAT and CDR2 FQNNGV. Deletions cut 1 base from V and 9 bases from J, with 7 bases between. This CDR3 spans 12 amino acids. The chain's CDR3 is CASSLGGRIQYF. The CDR3, as DNA: TGTGCCAGCAGCTTAGGCGGGCGCATTCAGTACTTC.

This clone was observed a single time. The chain uses TRBV28 and TRBJ2-7, with 10 bases that match TRBD1. V trimming: 4 bases; J trimming: 9 bases; junction bases outside the gene matches: 15. Looked up from germline, CDR1 is MDHEN and CDR2 is SYDVKM. This CDR3 comprises 16 residues. CDR3 loop: CASSSMHSGTGDGQYF. In nucleotides, the CDR3 is TGTGCCAGCAGTTCCATGCACAGTGGGACAGGGGACGGGCAGTACTTC. The whole variable domain, filled in from reference TRBV28 and TRBJ2-7, reads DVKVTQSSRYLVKRTGEKVFLECVQDMDHENMFWYRQDPGLGLRLIYFSYDVKMKEKGDIPEGYSVSREKKERFSLILESASTNQTSMYLCASSSMHSGTGDGQYFGPGTRLTVT.

The V call is TRBV7-4, the J call TRBJ1-2; no reliable D call. Germline CDR1 reads SGHVT; CDR2 reads SQSDAQ. V was clipped by 1 base and J by 4 bases, with 7 bases between them. CDR3 size: 13 residues. Here the CDR3 reads CASSLEGFYGYTF. The CDR3 bases are TGTGCCAGCAGCTTAGAAGGATTCTATGGCTACACCTTC.

The V call is TRBV5-1, the J call TRBJ2-7; possible D gene TRBD1, 6 bases. Trimming took off 4 bases at V and 2 bases at J, with 13 bases between the two ends. The CDR3 consists of 14 residues. Germline loops: CDR1 SGHRS, CDR2 YFSETQ. The CDR3 protein is CASSLRDNTYEQYF. The CDR3 DNA is TGCGCCAGCAGCCTCCGGGACAACACCTACGAGCAGTACTTC. The full variable domain, its missing parts supplied by reference TRBV5-1 and TRBJ2-7, is KAGVTQTPRYLIKTRGQQVTLSCSPISGHRSVSWYQQTPGQGLQFLFEYFSETQRNKGNFPGRFSGRQFSNSRSEMNVSTLELGDSALYLCASSLRDNTYEQYFGPGTRLTVT.

This sequence joins TRBV29-1 and TRBJ2-5, with TRBD2 matching over 9 bases. The V segment lost 3 bases and the J segment 2 bases; nucleotides outside the gene matches: 4. The CDR3 is 14 amino acids. CDR1 is SQVTM and CDR2 is ANQGSEA in the germline V gene. This chain's CDR3 is CSVDLAGRQETQYF. The CDR3 DNA reads TGCAGCGTTGATCTAGCGGGAAGGCAAGAGACCCAGTACTTC.

V usage is TRBV28 and J usage is TRBJ1-2, with 8 nucleotides matching TRBD1. Germline V gives CDR1 MDHEN, CDR2 SYDVKM. The CDR3 totals 16 residues. The V and J ends lost 2 bases and 4 bases, in that order; junction bases with no gene match: 9. Here the CDR3 DNA reads TGTGCCAGCAGTTTAGTCAGGGGGCAGGGGGTCTATGGCTACACCTTC. Protein product: CASSLVRGQGVYGYTF.

The chain couples TRBV10-3 to TRBJ2-7, with a possible D match to TRBD1 (6 bases). Trimming took off 3 bases at V and 0 bases at J, with 15 bases between the two ends. The CDR3 is 16 residues long. Germline V lookup: CDR1 ENHRY, CDR2 SYGVKD. The CDR3 DNA reads as TGTGCCATCAGTGAATCTGGACAGCTAAGCTCCTACGAGCAGTACTTC. As protein: CAISESGQLSSYEQYF.

This chain uses TRBV5-1 with TRBJ2-1; the D is unclear. Germline V lookup: CDR1 SGHRS, CDR2 YFSETQ. The CDR3 is made up of 17 amino acids. The V end was cut by 2 bases, the J end by 2 bases, with 17 bases between. CDR3 region: CASSFSGRVVTYNEQFF. CDR3 DNA sequence: TGCGCCAGCAGCTTCTCGGGTCGGGTTGTTACCTACAATGAGCAGTTCTTC.

This clone was seen only once. The rearrangement links TRBV28 to TRBJ2-5; D remains unclear. The ends were cut back, 3 bases at V and 0 bases at J, with 5 bases in the middle. CDR1 MDHEN and CDR2 SYDVKM come from the germline V gene. CDR3 length: 13 amino acids. The CDR3 protein is CASSFYNQETQYF. In DNA form, the CDR3 reads TGTGCCAGCAGTTTTTACAACCAAGAGACCCAGTACTTC.